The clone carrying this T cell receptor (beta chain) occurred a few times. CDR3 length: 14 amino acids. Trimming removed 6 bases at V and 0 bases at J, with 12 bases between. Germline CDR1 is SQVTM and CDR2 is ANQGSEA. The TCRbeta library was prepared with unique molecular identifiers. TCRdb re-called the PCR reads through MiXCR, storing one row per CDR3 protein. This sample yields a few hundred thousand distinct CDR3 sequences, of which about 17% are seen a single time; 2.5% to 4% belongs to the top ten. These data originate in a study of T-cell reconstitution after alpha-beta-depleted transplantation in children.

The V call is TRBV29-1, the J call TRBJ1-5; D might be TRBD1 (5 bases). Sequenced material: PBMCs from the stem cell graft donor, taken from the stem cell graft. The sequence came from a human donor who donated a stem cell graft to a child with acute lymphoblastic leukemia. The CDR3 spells CSVGTGYSNQPQHF. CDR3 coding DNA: TGCAGCGTCGGGACCGGTTATAGCAATCAGCCCCAGCATTTT. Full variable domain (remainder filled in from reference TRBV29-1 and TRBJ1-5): SAVISQKPSRDICQRGTSLTIQCQVDSQVTMMFWYRQQPGQSLTLIATANQGSEATYESGFVIDKFPISRPNLTFSTLTVSNMSPEDSSIYLCSVGTGYSNQPQHFGDGTRLSIL.